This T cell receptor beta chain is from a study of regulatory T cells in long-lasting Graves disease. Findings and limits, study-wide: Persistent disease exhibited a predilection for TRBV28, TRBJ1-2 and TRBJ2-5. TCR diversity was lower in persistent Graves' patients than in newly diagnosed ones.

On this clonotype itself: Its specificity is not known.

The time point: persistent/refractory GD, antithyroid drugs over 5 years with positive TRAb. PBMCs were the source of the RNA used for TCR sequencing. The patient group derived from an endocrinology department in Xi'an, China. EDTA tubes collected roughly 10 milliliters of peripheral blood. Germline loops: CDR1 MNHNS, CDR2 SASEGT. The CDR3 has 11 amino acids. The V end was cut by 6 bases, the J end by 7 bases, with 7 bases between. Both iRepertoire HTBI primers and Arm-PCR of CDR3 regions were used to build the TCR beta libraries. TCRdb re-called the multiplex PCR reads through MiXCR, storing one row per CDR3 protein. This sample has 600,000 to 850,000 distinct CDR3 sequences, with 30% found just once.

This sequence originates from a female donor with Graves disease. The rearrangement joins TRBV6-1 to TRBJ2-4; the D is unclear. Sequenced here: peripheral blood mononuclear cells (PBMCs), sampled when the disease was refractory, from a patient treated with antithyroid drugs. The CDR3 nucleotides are TGTGCCAGCAGAATGACTAACATTCAGTACTTC. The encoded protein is CASRMTNIQYF.